The 28 T cell receptor beta chains given below trace back to one sample, sequenced in a study of blood T cell repertoires in COVID-19. Only in-frame clones appear in the TCRdb table, and some are missing; sequencing was by immunoSEQ multiplex PCR. The sample has approximately 150,000 clones, about 86% seen once. The material sequenced was peripheral blood. Receptor source: a man between 70 and 80 years old with active or convalescent COVID-19.

With regard to this clone: An end of the junction differs from the germline gene, which may be a read error. The V call is TRBV7-7, the J call TRBJ2-2; 10 bases are a match to TRBD1. Germline CDR1 and CDR2: SSHAT and FNYEAQ (reference sequence). This CDR3 region has 15 residues. The CDR3 loop reads CASSSTGGSTGELFF. CDR3 sequence (DNA): TGTGCTAGCAGCTCGACAGGGGGCAGCACCGGGGAGCTGTTTTTT.

V usage is TRBV10-3 and J usage is TRBJ1-2; 7 nucleotides align to TRBD1. Germline lookup yields CDR1 ENHRY and CDR2 SYGVKD. The CDR3 loop spans 12 amino acids. Trimming removed 11 bases from V and 4 bases from J; junction bases left unmatched: 7. The CDR3 loop is CALWDSGYGYTF. Written as DNA, the CDR3 is TGTGCCCTCTGGGACAGTGGCTATGGCTACACCTTC.

The chain uses TRBV7-6 and TRBJ1-4; D possibly corresponds to TRBD1 (5 bases). V lost 6 bases to trimming and J lost 8 bases, with 16 bases between them. Germline V gene lookup returns CDR1 SGHVS and CDR2 FNYEAQ. This CDR3 region has 14 residues. The CDR3 reads CASRRDPGDEKLFF. In DNA form, the CDR3 reads TGTGCCAGCAGGCGCGACCCGGGGGACGAAAAACTGTTTTTT.

V usage is TRBV27 and J usage is TRBJ2-2; maybe TRBD2 (5 bases). Germline-derived CDR1 and CDR2 are MNHEY and SMNVEV (reference sequence). The CDR3 totals 12 residues. V shed 2 bases and J shed 7 bases, with 5 bases lying between them. In nucleotides, the CDR3 is TGTGCCAGCAGTTTACGGGACGGGGAGCTGTTTTTT. This encodes CASSLRDGELFF.

CDR3 in DNA: TGCGCCAGCAGCCAAGGACTAGCGCTCGAGCAGTACTTC. This sequence encodes CASSQGLALEQYF. The rearrangement uses TRBV4-3 and TRBJ2-7; 8 nucleotides agree with TRBD2. In germline, CDR1 is LGHNA, CDR2 YSLEER. V lost 1 base and J lost 6; bases outside the gene matches: 2. The CDR3 runs 13 residues.

CDR3 in amino acids: CASSPYFSGRLYNEQFF. CDR3 sequence (DNA): TGTGCCAGCAGCCCTTACTTTAGCGGGAGGCTGTACAATGAGCAGTTCTTC. V gene TRBV7-6 combines with J gene TRBJ2-1, with TRBD2 matching over 10 bases. Germline V CDR1 and CDR2: SGHVS, FNYEAQ. J was trimmed by 4 bases and V by 5 bases; bases with no gene match: 11. CDR3 length: 17 residues.

The genes are TRBV28 and TRBJ1-1, with D tentatively TRBD1 (6 bases). This CDR3 spans 14 amino acids. CDR1 and CDR2 from the germline V gene are MDHEN and SYDVKM. The ends were cut back, 3 bases at V and 1 base at J, with 9 bases in the middle. The CDR3 bases are TGTGCCAGCAGTTTGGGGACAAGGAACACTGAAGCTTTCTTT. Amino acids: CASSLGTRNTEAFF.

The sample holds a few counts of this clone. The chain recombines TRBV7-8 with TRBJ2-7; no firm D call. From germline, CDR1 is SGHVS and CDR2 FQNEAQ. V lost 5 bases to trimming and J lost 0 bases, with 5 bases between them. CDR3 length: 12 amino acids. The CDR3: CASSLYSYEQYF. DNA of the CDR3: TGTGCCAGCAGCCTATACTCCTACGAGCAGTACTTC.

The chain couples TRBV7-2 to TRBJ2-4, with 7 bases matching TRBD2. The junction had 2 bases not matched to a gene; V was cut back by 1 base and J by 2 bases. The CDR3 loop spans 15 amino acids. Germline V gene sequence: CDR1 SGHTA, CDR2 FQGNSA. The CDR3 sequence: CASSLGRGTKNIQYF. For the CDR3, the DNA is TGTGCCAGCAGCTTAGGGCGGGGGACCAAAAACATTCAGTACTTC. Variable domain in full (rest from reference TRBV7-2 and TRBJ2-4): GAGVSQSPSNKVTEKGKDVELRCDPISGHTALYWYRQSLGQGLEFLIYFQGNSAPDKSGLPSDRFSAERTGGSVSTLTIQRTQQEDSAVYLCASSLGRGTKNIQYFGAGTRLSVL.

This rearrangement joins TRBV30 to TRBJ2-7; a possible D gene is TRBD2 (5 bases). V shed 4 bases and J shed 2 bases, with 18 bases lying between them. CDR3 length: 15 residues. Germline V lookup: CDR1 GTSNPN, CDR2 SVGIG (reference sequence). The CDR3 bases are TGTGCCTGGACGGCGGCGAGAAGCGGCCCCTACGAGCAGTACTTC. Protein: CAWTAARSGPYEQYF.

The rearrangement joins TRBV7-2 to TRBJ1-6, with D maybe TRBD1 (6 bases). V was shortened by 4 bases and J by 8 bases, with 12 bases between the two germline ends. CDR1 SGHTA and CDR2 FQGNSA come from the germline V gene. This CDR3 contains 14 residues. Written as DNA, the CDR3 is TGTGCCAGCAGCTACCGGACAGATCATTCACCCCTCCACTTT. It is translated as CASSYRTDHSPLHF.

The chain combines TRBV3-1 (or the pseudogene TRBV3-2) with TRBJ2-1, with 12 bases aligning to TRBD2. V lost 4 bases and J lost 5; bases outside the gene matches: 6. The length of the CDR3 is 16 residues. The germline gives CDR1 LGHDT, CDR2 YNNKEL (reference sequence). CDR3 nucleotides: TGTGCCAGCAGCCGCCCGGGACTAGCGGGTAACAATGAGCAGTTCTTC. Amino acids: CASSRPGLAGNNEQFF.

The chain is built from TRBV10-2 and TRBJ1-1; D is possibly TRBD1 (6 bases). The CDR3 consists of 15 residues. CDR1 and CDR2 from the germline V gene are WSHSY and SAAADI. Trimming stripped 11 bases from V and 1 base from J, with 20 bases between. CDR3 coding DNA: TGCGCCGCAGCCCGAGATAGGGGGGGGAACACTGAAGCTTTCTTT. Protein sequence: CAAARDRGGNTEAFF.

The rearrangement joins TRBV18 to TRBJ1-4, with TRBD1 matching 7 bases. Germline V gene data show CDR1 as KGHSH and CDR2 as LQKENI. J gave up 7 bases and V 3 bases, and 14 bases lay outside the gene matches. The CDR3 totals 17 residues. The CDR3 DNA sequence: TGTGCCAGCTCACCGTCCACGACAGGGCTGCCAGGTGAAAAACTGTTTTTT. Residues: CASSPSTTGLPGEKLFF.

This clone appeared once. V and J are TRBV2 and TRBJ1-2; D is undetermined. The V end lost 4 bases, the J end lost 6 bases, and 9 bases lay between the germline ends. Germline CDR1 and CDR2: SNHLY and FYNNEI. The CDR3 spans 12 residues. This CDR3 reads CASSVKSDGYTF. CDR3 sequence (DNA): TGTGCCAGCAGTGTAAAGAGTGATGGCTACACCTTC.

The gene calls are TRBV5-6 and TRBJ2-7; the match to TRBD1 covers 8 bases. Germline CDR1 reads SGHDT; CDR2 reads YYEEEE. The CDR3 extends over 15 amino acids. J was trimmed by 3 bases and V by 4 bases; bases with no gene match: 9. CDR3 residues: CASSPRDRPFYEQYF. CDR3 bases: TGTGCCAGCAGCCCCCGGGACAGGCCTTTCTACGAGCAGTACTTC.

The chain uses TRBV5-5 and TRBJ1-1; 10 nucleotides match TRBD1. Losses at the gene ends were 2 bases for V and 3 bases for J; bases not matched to a gene: 4. CDR1 is SGHKS and CDR2 is YYEKEE in the germline V gene (reference sequence). The CDR3 sequence is 15 residues long. Here the CDR3 DNA reads TGTGCCAGCAGCTTTGGGACAGGGGTGGACACTGAAGCTTTCTTT. This sequence encodes CASSFGTGVDTEAFF.

The chain combines TRBV7-9 with TRBJ2-7, with TRBD2 as a possible D gene (6 bases). Germline V CDR1 and CDR2: SEHNR, FQNEAQ (reference sequence). V dropped 1 base and J dropped 6 bases, with 16 bases sitting between them. This CDR3 comprises 15 residues. CDR3 in DNA: TGTGCCAGCAGCTTAGGAGGCGGGACGCCCTCCGAGCAGTACTTC. It translates to CASSLGGGTPSEQYF.

J is TRBJ2-5 and V is TRBV7-8; 10 bases align to TRBD2. J gave up 1 base and V 6 bases, and 8 bases lay outside the gene matches. The CDR3 consists of 16 residues. CDR1 and CDR2 (germline): SGHVS, FQNEAQ. The chain's CDR3 is CASSFIAGGRQETQYF. The CDR3 nucleotides are TGTGCCAGCAGTTTCATAGCGGGGGGCCGCCAAGAGACCCAGTACTTC.

The count of this clone is one. The J gene is TRBJ1-3, the V gene TRBV24-1; a weak D match, TRBD1 (5 bases). Germline V gene data show CDR1 as KGHDR and CDR2 as SFDVKD. The length of the CDR3 is 14 residues. V was pared by 7 bases and J by 3 bases, with 12 bases between. The CDR3 nucleotides are TGTGCCACCAGGCCGACAGAGGATGGAAACACCATATATTTT. The encoded protein is CATRPTEDGNTIYF.

This clone was detected only once. The CDR3 DNA follows: TGTGCCAGCAGTCCTCGACAGGGATCGGCTGGGGCCAACGTCCTGACTTTC. Translating gives CASSPRQGSAGANVLTF. The chain recombines TRBV28 with TRBJ2-6; 7 bases agree with TRBD1. Unmatched junction bases numbered 9, after V lost 5 bases and J lost 2 bases. The germline gives CDR1 MDHEN, CDR2 SYDVKM. The CDR3 is 17 residues long.

In DNA, the CDR3 is TGCGCCAGCAGCCAAGATTACCGGGGGGGTTTTAGCACAGATACGCAGTATTTT. This codes for CASSQDYRGGFSTDTQYF. The chain combines TRBV4-3 with TRBJ2-3; TRBD2 matches 8 bases. This CDR3 spans 18 amino acids. The V and J ends lost 0 bases and 0 bases, in that order; junction bases with no gene match: 8. CDR1 is LGHNA and CDR2 is YSLEER in the germline V gene.

This clone was observed a handful of times. The chain links TRBV5-1 to TRBJ2-1; 11 positions match TRBD2. The CDR3 has 16 amino acids. The V segment lost 0 bases and the J segment 6 bases; nucleotides outside the gene matches: 5. Germline V gene lookup returns CDR1 SGHRS and CDR2 YFSETQ. The CDR3 DNA reads as TGCGCCAGCAGCTTGGTTAGCGGGAGGGCCCTCAATGAGCAGTTCTTC. Its protein is CASSLVSGRALNEQFF.

This clone was detected a few times. The chain couples TRBV7-3 to TRBJ1-5, with TRBD1 matching over 8 bases. CDR1 SGHTA and CDR2 FQGTGA come from the germline V gene. The CDR3 contains 13 residues. The V segment lost 3 bases and the J segment 7 bases; nucleotides outside the gene matches: 2. In DNA form, the CDR3 reads TGTGCCAGCAGCTTTACAGGGGGACAGCCCCAGCATTTT. Translated: CASSFTGGQPQHF.

The rearrangement links TRBV15 to TRBJ2-7, with a weak D call TRBD1 (6 bases). There are 15 residues in the CDR3. In germline, CDR1 is LNHNV, CDR2 YYDKDF (reference sequence). Deletions cut 3 bases from V and 3 bases from J, with 15 bases between. In nucleotides, the CDR3 is TGTGCCACCAGCAGCACAACAGGGATTAACTACGAGCAGTACTTC. Its translation is CATSSTTGINYEQYF.

This chain uses TRBV27 with TRBJ2-1; 10 positions match TRBD2. This CDR3 comprises 16 residues. Germline V lookup: CDR1 MNHEY, CDR2 SMNVEV (reference sequence). The V segment lost 5 bases and the J segment 5 bases; nucleotides outside the gene matches: 9. DNA of the CDR3: TGTGCCAGCAGTATACGACTAGCGGGTGTAAACAATGAGCAGTTCTTC. Translation gives CASSIRLAGVNNEQFF.

The chain employs TRBV29-1 and TRBJ1-2, with no clear D. Looked up from germline, CDR1 is SQVTM and CDR2 is ANQGSEA. Between the trimmed V and J ends, which lost 4 bases and 5 bases, there was a span of 5 bases. This CDR3 is 10 amino acids long. The CDR3 DNA reads TGCAGCGTTGCCCATTATGGCTACACCTTC. As protein: CSVAHYGYTF. The variable domain in full, with the rest retrieved from reference TRBV29-1 and TRBJ1-2, is SAVISQKPSRDICQRGTSLTIQCQVDSQVTMMFWYRQQPGQSLTLIATANQGSEATYESGFVIDKFPISRPNLTFSTLTVSNMSPEDSSIYLCSVAHYGYTFGSGTRLTVV.

V and J are TRBV18 and TRBJ1-2; 9 nucleotides line up with TRBD1. Germline-derived CDR1 and CDR2 are KGHSH and LQKENI. The junction had 8 bases not matched to a gene; V was cut back by 8 bases and J by 4 bases. CDR3 length: 14 residues. The CDR3 reads CASEPGQGPYGYTF. The CDR3, as DNA: TGTGCCAGCGAACCGGGACAGGGTCCCTATGGCTACACCTTC.